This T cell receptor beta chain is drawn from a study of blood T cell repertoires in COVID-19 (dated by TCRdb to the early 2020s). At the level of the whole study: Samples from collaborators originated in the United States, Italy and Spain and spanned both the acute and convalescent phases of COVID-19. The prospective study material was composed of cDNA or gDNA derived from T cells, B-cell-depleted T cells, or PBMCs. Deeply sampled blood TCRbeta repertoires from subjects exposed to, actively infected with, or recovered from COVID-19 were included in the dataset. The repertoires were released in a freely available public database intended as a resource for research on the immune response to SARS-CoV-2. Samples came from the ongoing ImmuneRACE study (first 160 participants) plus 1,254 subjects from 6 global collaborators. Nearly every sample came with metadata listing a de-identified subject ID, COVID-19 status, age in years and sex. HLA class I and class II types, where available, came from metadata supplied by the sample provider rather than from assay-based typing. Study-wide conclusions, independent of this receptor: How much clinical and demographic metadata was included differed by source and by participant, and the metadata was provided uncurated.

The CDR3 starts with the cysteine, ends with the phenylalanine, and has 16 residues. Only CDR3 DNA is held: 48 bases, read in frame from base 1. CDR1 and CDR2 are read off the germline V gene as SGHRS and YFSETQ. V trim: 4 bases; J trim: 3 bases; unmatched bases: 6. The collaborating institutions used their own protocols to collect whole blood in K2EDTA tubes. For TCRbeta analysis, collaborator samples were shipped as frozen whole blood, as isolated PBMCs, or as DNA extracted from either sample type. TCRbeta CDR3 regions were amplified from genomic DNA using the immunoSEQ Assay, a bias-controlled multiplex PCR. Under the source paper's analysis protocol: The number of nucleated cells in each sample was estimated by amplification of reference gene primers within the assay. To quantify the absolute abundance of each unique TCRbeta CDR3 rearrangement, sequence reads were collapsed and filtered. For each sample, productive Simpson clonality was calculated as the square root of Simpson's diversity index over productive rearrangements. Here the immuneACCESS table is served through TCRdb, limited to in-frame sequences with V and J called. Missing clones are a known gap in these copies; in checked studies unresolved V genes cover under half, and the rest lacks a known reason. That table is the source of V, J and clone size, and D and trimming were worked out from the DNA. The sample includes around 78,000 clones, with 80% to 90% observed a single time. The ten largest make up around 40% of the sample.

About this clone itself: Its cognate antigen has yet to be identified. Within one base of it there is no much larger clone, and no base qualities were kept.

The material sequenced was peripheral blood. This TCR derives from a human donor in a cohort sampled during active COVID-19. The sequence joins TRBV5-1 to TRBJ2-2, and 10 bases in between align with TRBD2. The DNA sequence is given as TGCGCCAGCAGCAATAGCGGGGGGTTCGACACCGGGGAGCTGTTTTTT. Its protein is CASSNSGGFDTGELFF.